Listed below are T cell receptor beta chains from one sample, sequenced in a study of blood T cells in healthy people across ages. TCRdb independently ran MiXCR on the 5' RACE reads; one entry per CDR3 protein. The table lists about 750,000 distinct CDR3 sequences, about 55% of them singletons. The sample taken for sequencing was blood. Every receptor here comes from a man older than 75 in good health. CDR3s include the opening cysteine and the closing phenylalanine or tryptophan. Fields, in order: clone size, D gene, V gene, J gene, CDR3 DNA, CDR3 protein. The D gene is left open where the match is weak. Some rows have no size entry. The others give once, few or many, or a class for an expanded clone.

>NA|NA|TRBV20-1|TRBJ2-7
TGCAGTGCTCAAACCTACGAGCAGTACTTC
CSAQTYEQYF
>few|TRBD2|TRBV20-1|TRBJ2-1
TGCAGTGCTAGCGTCCTAGCGGGACCCAATGAGCAGTTCTTC
CSASVLAGPNEQFF
>few|TRBD1|TRBV10-3|TRBJ1-6
TGTGCCATCAGTGGGTCGGAGGGGGCTGGTTCACCCCTCCACTTT
CAISGSEGAGSPLHF
>NA|NA|TRBV12-5|TRBJ1-2
TGTGCTAGTGGTTTGTGGGGACACCAGTCACCCTTCTTCTATGGCTACACCTTC
CASGLWGHQSPFFYGYTF
>NA|TRBD1|TRBV15|TRBJ2-7
TGTGCCACCAGCAAGGACAGGGGGCCCTACGAGCAGTACTTC
CATSKDRGPYEQYF
>NA|NA|TRBV6-5|TRBJ2-4
TGTGCCAGCAGTTACTCGAACGACGGTGGAAACATTCAGTACTTC
CASSYSNDGGNIQYF
>NA|TRBD1|TRBV14|TRBJ1-4
TGTACCAGCAGCCAAGATTCAGGGGGCGGTGAAAAACTGTTTTTT
CTSSQDSGGGEKLFF
>NA|NA|TRBV9|TRBJ2-2
TGTGCCAGCAGCGTAGTGGGACAACCATCGAACACCGGGGAGCTGTTTTTT
CASSVVGQPSNTGELFF
>NA|NA|TRBV20-1|TRBJ2-3
TGCAGTGCCGACCCCCGCACAGATACGCAGTATTTT
CSADPRTDTQYF
>few|NA|TRBV6-2/TRBV6-3|TRBJ2-7
TGTGCCAGCAGCCCAATAGCGGAACCGAGGTGGGAGCAGTACTTC
CASSPIAEPRWEQYF
>NA|NA|TRBV27|TRBJ2-7
TGTGCCAGCAGCCGAGGGTGGAGTTCCTACGAGCAGTACTTC
CASSRGWSSYEQYF
>NA|NA|TRBV12-3/TRBV12-4|TRBJ2-5
TGTGCCAGCAGTTTTGGCAGGGCAGAGACCCAGTACTTC
CASSFGRAETQYF
>NA|NA|TRBV27|TRBJ2-3
TGTGCCAGCAGTTTATCGTCCGCCTGTTATACGCAGTATTTT
CASSLSSACYTQYF
>NA|NA|TRBV12-3/TRBV12-4|TRBJ2-5
TGTGCCAGCAGGTCCGGGGGAAACCAAGAGACCCAGTACTTC
CASRSGGNQETQYF
>few|TRBD2|TRBV5-6|TRBJ2-5
TGTGCCAGCAGCTTGCCCCTCGGGACTAGCGGGAGTCTAGTCCCAGAGACCCAGTACTTC
CASSLPLGTSGSLVPETQYF
>NA|NA|TRBV28|TRBJ2-3
TGTGCCCATAGGGGTCGGGGGACAGATACGCAGTATTTT
CAHRGRGTDTQYF
>NA|TRBD1|TRBV3-1|TRBJ2-7
TGTGCCAGCAGCCAAGGGCTTGCGGACAGGGGACACGAGCAGTACTTC
CASSQGLADRGHEQYF
>NA|NA|TRBV7-2|TRBJ2-7
TGTGCCAGCAGCGTAGTGGCGGGACAAGGCGAGCAGTACTTC
CASSVVAGQGEQYF
>NA|TRBD1|TRBV4-1|TRBJ1-2
TGCGCCGGCAGCCAAGACCCCGACAGGGGGCCTAACTATGGCTACACCTTC
CAGSQDPDRGPNYGYTF
>NA|NA|TRBV20-1|TRBJ2-7
TGCAGTGCTAGAGCGGTCAGCTACGAGCAGTACTTC
CSARAVSYEQYF
>once|NA|TRBV9|TRBJ1-6
TGTGCCAGCAGTCCTAATTGGAGGGTGAGGAATTCACCCCTCCACTTT
CASSPNWRVRNSPLHF
>NA|NA|TRBV6-5|TRBJ2-2
TGTGCCAGCAGTTACTCGAGCGGAAACACCGGGGAGCTGTTTTTT
CASSYSSGNTGELFF
>NA|TRBD2|TRBV5-4|TRBJ2-3
TGTGCCAGCAGGTTGAGTAGCGGGAGGGCCCCAGATACGCAGTATTTT
CASRLSSGRAPDTQYF
>NA|TRBD2|TRBV29-1|TRBJ2-5
TGCAGCGTGGCAAGACGACTAGCGGTTGCTCAAGAGACCCAGTACTTC
CSVARRLAVAQETQYF
>NA|NA|TRBV5-6|TRBJ2-7
TGTGCCAGCAAACCCCGACGGAGCTCCTACGAGCAGTACTTC
CASKPRRSSYEQYF
>few|TRBD1|TRBV27|TRBJ2-7
TGTGCCAGCGGAATTACAGGGGGGTACTACGAGCAGTACTTC
CASGITGGYYEQYF
>NA|NA|TRBV2|TRBJ2-3
TGTGCCGGCAGTGACGGCACCACAGATACGCAGTATTTT
CAGSDGTTDTQYF
>NA|NA|TRBV14|TRBJ2-7
TGTGCCAGCAGCCAAATAACCTCCTACGAGCAGTACTTC
CASSQITSYEQYF
>few|NA|TRBV21-1|TRBJ2-7
TGTGCCAGCAGCACCCGAACACCAGCGGGAGTATCGGTCTACGAGCAGTACTTC
CASSTRTPAGVSVYEQYF
>NA|TRBD1|TRBV2|TRBJ1-2
TGTGCCAGCAGACAGGGGACCTATGGCTACACCTTC
CASRQGTYGYTF
>NA|NA|TRBV15|TRBJ2-1
TGTGCCACCAGCAGAGATAAGCCAGGGGGGTACAATGAGCAGTTCTTC
CATSRDKPGGYNEQFF
>few|NA|TRBV20-1|TRBJ1-2
TGCAGTGCTAGAGGGCTTTTCTATGGCTACACCTTC
CSARGLFYGYTF
>NA|TRBD2|TRBV5-8|TRBJ2-4
TGTGCCAGCAGCTTGGCCTGGACGGGGGGCAAAAACATTCAGTACTTC
CASSLAWTGGKNIQYF
>NA|TRBD2|TRBV5-1|TRBJ2-7
TGCGCCAGCAGCCAGCTGGGGGCGGGAGGAACTAGCGAGCAGTACTTC
CASSQLGAGGTSEQYF
>few|NA|TRBV7-9|TRBJ2-3
TGTGCCAGCAGCTCCCCTAACGGGATCCGCACAGATACGCAGTATTTT
CASSSPNGIRTDTQYF
>NA|TRBD1|TRBV15|TRBJ1-1
TGTGCCACCAGCCGTCCACCGGGACAGGGCAAGACTGAAGCTTTCTTT
CATSRPPGQGKTEAFF
>NA|NA|TRBV5-1|TRBJ1-2
TGCGCCAGCGGAGAGGCGACAGCTAACTATGGCTACACCTTC
CASGEATANYGYTF
>few|NA|TRBV4-2|TRBJ2-4
TGTGCCAGCAGCCAAGAGGTGGGAGGATGGGCCAAAAACATTCAGTACTTC
CASSQEVGGWAKNIQYF
>NA|NA|TRBV20-1|TRBJ2-7
TGCAGTCTTTCGCTAGGGGGGCTCGCCTACGAGCAGTACTTC
CSLSLGGLAYEQYF
>few|NA|TRBV14|TRBJ2-1
TGTGCCAGCAGATCAGTTTCTCATGAGCAGTTCTTC
CASRSVSHEQFF
>NA|NA|TRBV7-9|TRBJ2-5
TGTGCCAGCAGCTCTCTCCGGGCGGCGGAGACCCAGTACTTC
CASSSLRAAETQYF
>NA|TRBD1|TRBV10-3|TRBJ2-3
TGTGCCATCAGTCAACGGACAGGGGCACACAGATACGCGTATTTT
CAISQRTGAHRYAYF
>NA|NA|TRBV10-1|TRBJ2-5
TGCGCCAGCAACCGGGACTCCGGAGAGACCCAGTACTTC
CASNRDSGETQYF
>few|NA|TRBV12-3/TRBV12-4|TRBJ2-1
TGTGCCAGCAGTCGACTAGGTCTGGGTGAGCAGTTCTTC
CASSRLGLGEQFF
>NA|NA|TRBV6-6|TRBJ1-2
TGTGCCAGCACGCTGACAGTAGCTAACTATGGCTACACCTTC
CASTLTVANYGYTF
>few|NA|TRBV10-3|TRBJ2-3
TGTGCCATCAGTGAATCCGGGACACGACGCACAGATACGCAGTATTTT
CAISESGTRRTDTQYF
>NA|TRBD2|TRBV10-3|TRBJ2-1
TGTGCCATCAGGGGGACTAGCGGGAGTGAGAACTGTGAGCAGTTCTTC
CAIRGTSGSENCEQFF
>NA|TRBD2|TRBV24-1|TRBJ2-7
TGTGCCACCAGTGACCCTGGGACTAGCGGGGCCTACGAGCAGAACTTC
CATSDPGTSGAYEQNF
>NA|NA|TRBV12-3/TRBV12-4|TRBJ1-2
TGTGCCAGCAGTTTAGAGTGGCAGATCTATGGCTACACCTTC
CASSLEWQIYGYTF
>NA|TRBD2|TRBV3-1|TRBJ2-1
TGTGCCAGCGGTACTAGCGGGAGTGGTGAGCAGTTCTTC
CASGTSGSGEQFF
>NA|NA|TRBV2|TRBJ1-2
TGTGCCAGCAGTGAACCCCGACCCGGGGGCTATGGCTACACCTTC
CASSEPRPGGYGYTF